What follows are 15 T cell receptor beta chains derived from one specimen sequenced in a study of blood T cells in healthy people across ages. Primers used in a second PCR of roughly 6 to 12 cycles were a sample-barcoded 5' primer and a J-beta primer mix. Each CDR3 protein gets one entry after TCRdb re-called the 5' RACE reads with MiXCR. This table has just under 900,000 distinct CDR3 sequences, 29% appearing once. Sequencing was performed on blood. Every receptor here comes from a woman aged 80 or over in good health.

This chain uses TRBV15 with TRBJ1-5, with TRBD1 matching 7 bases. With V trimmed by 1 base and J by 5 bases, 8 bases remained unmatched. The CDR3 covers 16 residues. Germline-derived CDR1 and CDR2 are LNHNV and YYDKDF (reference sequence). Here the CDR3 DNA reads TGTGCCACCAGCAGAGGCTTAACAGGGGAGGATCAGCCCCAGCATTTT. Protein: CATSRGLTGEDQPQHF. The full variable domain, with the rest looked up from reference TRBV15 and TRBJ1-5, is DAMVIQNPRYQVTQFGKPVTLSCSQTLNHNVMYWYQQKSSQAPKLLFHYYDKDFNNEADTPDNFQSRRPNTSFCFLDIRSPGLGDTAMYLCATSRGLTGEDQPQHFGDGTRLSIL.

This clonotype was counted at least ten times. V and J are TRBV2 and TRBJ2-1; 12 nucleotides match TRBD2. Germline loops: CDR1 SNHLY, CDR2 FYNNEI. Trimming cost V 4 bases and J 5 bases; bases outside gene matches: 6. This CDR3 spans 16 amino acids. The DNA of the CDR3 is TGTGCCAGCAGTGGGGCTAGCGGGGGGGCCAACAATGAGCAGTTCTTC. Its translation is CASSGASGGANNEQFF. Supplemented by reference TRBV2 and TRBJ2-1, the full variable domain reads EPEVTQTPSHQVTQMGQEVILRCVPISNHLYFYWYRQILGQKVEFLVSFYNNEISEKSEIFDDQFSVERPDGSNFTLKIRSTKLEDSAMYFCASSGASGGANNEQFFGPGTRLTVL.

As concerns this clonotype: A much larger clonotype is one base distant, so this may be a read error. The rearrangement joins TRBV30 to TRBJ1-2; 8 positions agree with TRBD1. Germline V gene lookup returns CDR1 GTSNPN and CDR2 SVGIG (reference sequence). V shed 3 bases, J shed 4 bases, and the junction held 4 bases outside the gene matches. This CDR3 spans 13 amino acids. CDR3 sequence (DNA): TGTGCCTGGAGGTTGGGGACAGGCTATGGCTACACCTTC. Translating it yields CAWRLGTGYGYTF.

This clonotype was observed a handful of times. The chain is built from TRBV6-1 and TRBJ1-5, with D possibly matching TRBD1 (6 bases). The CDR3 runs 13 residues. CDR1 MNHNS and CDR2 SASEGT come from the germline V gene. V lost 4 bases, J lost 6 bases, and 10 bases lay in between. Here the CDR3 reads CASSVGGSQPQHF. CDR3 DNA: TGTGCCAGCAGTGTAGGGGGAAGTCAGCCCCAGCATTTT.

This clonotype was counted at least ten times. V and J are TRBV20-1 and TRBJ2-5, with D unresolved. V was cut by 3 bases and J by 8 bases, with 13 bases left in between. CDR1 and CDR2 (germline): DFQATT, SNEGSKA (reference sequence). The CDR3 consists of 12 residues. As DNA, the CDR3 is TGCAGTGCTAGTGCACCCAAGGATACCCAGTACTTC. This translates into CSASAPKDTQYF.

The chain links TRBV7-2 to TRBJ2-5; TRBD2 agrees at 8 bases. The CDR3 length is 14 residues. J was trimmed by 11 bases and V by 1 base; bases with no gene match: 9. Germline V gene lookup returns CDR1 SGHTA and CDR2 FQGNSA. The CDR3 DNA follows: TGTGCCAGCAGCTTAGAACTAGCGGACAATGAGCAGTACTTC. Translating it yields CASSLELADNEQYF.

The V gene is TRBV12-3 or TRBV12-4, the J gene TRBJ1-2; weak D call: TRBD1 (5 bases). V was shortened by 6 bases and J by 7 bases, with 18 bases between the two germline ends. This CDR3 contains 14 residues. CDR3 nucleotide sequence: TGTGCCAGCAGGCCCCCCGTGGGGGTAGGTGGCTACACCTTC. Translated: CASRPPVGVGGYTF.

Of note for this clonotype: Since a much larger clone is just one base distant, this may be a read error. CDR3 amino acids: CASSLDISGGSKYF. The CDR3 bases are TGCGCCAGCAGCTTGGATATTAGCGGGGGGTCGAAGTACTTC. The chain has TRBV5-1 and TRBJ2-5, with TRBD2 matching 10 bases. CDR3 size: 14 residues. J was trimmed by 12 bases and V by 0 bases; bases with no gene match: 8. Germline CDR1 SGHRS, CDR2 YFSETQ.

This clonotype is a singleton in its sample. This rearrangement joins TRBV19 to TRBJ2-3, with D maybe TRBD1 (6 bases). This CDR3 spans 17 amino acids. The germline gives CDR1 LNHDA, CDR2 SQIVND (reference sequence). The V end was cut by 4 bases, the J end by 1 base, with 18 bases between. CDR3 protein: CASSTTNRVSGTDTQYF. In DNA, the CDR3 is TGTGCCAGTAGTACCACCAACAGGGTCTCTGGCACAGATACGCAGTATTTT.

This clonotype was detected many times. The J gene is TRBJ2-3, the V gene TRBV7-2, with TRBD1 as a possible D gene (5 bases). This CDR3 contains 14 residues. The germline V and J ends were trimmed by 1 base and 4 bases, with 9 bases remaining between them. Germline values: CDR1 SGHTA, CDR2 FQGNSA. Written as DNA, the CDR3 is TGTGCCAGCAGCTTAGGGGGCAACCCAGATACGCAGTATTTT. Its translation: CASSLGGNPDTQYF.

Details on this clonotype: A much larger clone lies one base from this, so it may be a read error. The CDR3 reads CASSLETGSGRGQFF. CDR3 sequence (DNA): TGTGCCAGCAGCTTAGAAACAGGGTCAGGGAGGGGGCAGTTCTTC. The V gene is TRBV7-2, the J gene TRBJ2-1; D is perhaps TRBD2 (7 bases). Germline CDR1 is SGHTA and CDR2 is FQGNSA. The germline V and J ends were trimmed by 1 base and 12 bases, with 19 bases remaining between them. This CDR3 is built from 15 residues.

J is TRBJ2-5 and V is TRBV29-1; D might be TRBD2 (7 bases). Trimming cost V 7 bases and J 5 bases, with 11 bases left between them. CDR1 and CDR2 from the germline V gene are SQVTM and ANQGSEA. CDR3 length: 11 residues. Written as DNA, the CDR3 is TGCAGCGGCGGGGGCGGGGAGACCCAGTACTTC. It codes for CSGGGGETQYF.

J is TRBJ1-2 and V is TRBV11-3, with 9 bases aligning to TRBD1. The V segment lost 6 bases and the J segment 5 bases; nucleotides outside the gene matches: 7. Germline values: CDR1 SGHNT, CDR2 YENEEA. There are 14 residues in the CDR3. In nucleotides, the CDR3 is TGTGCCAGCAGTCGGGACAGGGATGAATATGGCTACACCTTC. It codes for CASSRDRDEYGYTF.

This clonotype was seen a handful of times. This may arise from a read error, as a much more abundant clone is one base away. The genes are TRBV7-2 and TRBJ2-5; TRBD2 agrees at 9 bases. Trimming removed 3 bases from V and 5 bases from J; junction bases left unmatched: 7. CDR3 length: 15 residues. CDR1 and CDR2 from the germline V gene are SGHTA and FQGNSA. The CDR3 nucleotides read TGTGCCAGCAGCTTGCCGGCTAGCGGGGTGGAGACCCAGTACTTC. Its translation: CASSLPASGVETQYF. Drawing the rest from reference TRBV7-2 and TRBJ2-5, the complete variable domain is GAGVSQSPSNKVTEKGKDVELRCDPISGHTALYWYRQSLGQGLEFLIYFQGNSAPDKSGLPSDRFSAERTGGSVSTLTIQRTQQEDSAVYLCASSLPASGVETQYFGPGTRLLVL.

About this clonotype: At one end, the junction sequence differs from germline, possibly due to a read error. This chain connects TRBV12-3 or TRBV12-4 to TRBJ2-3; 7 nucleotides align to TRBD1. This CDR3 has 16 amino acids. CDR3 protein: CASSSRQGVSTDAQYF. The DNA for the CDR3 is TGTGCCAGCAGTTCCCGACAGGGCGTAAGCACAGATGCGCAGTATTTT.